The clone carrying this T cell receptor (beta chain) has ten or more counts. Trimming took 6 bases from V and 5 from J; bases not matched to a gene: 4. Germline V gives CDR1 MNHEY, CDR2 SVGEGT. The CDR3 sequence is 14 residues long. This entry comes from a study of T cells after yellow fever vaccination. For TCR, cDNA came from 5'RACE template switching, which added a universal primer site and UMIs. TCRdb re-called the 5' RACE reads through MiXCR, storing one row per CDR3 protein. The data contain hundreds of thousands of distinct CDR3 sequences, around 4% of them singletons. The TCR originated in a man between 18 and 29 years old who received the YFV17D yellow fever vaccine. The chain joins TRBV6-2 or TRBV6-3 to TRBJ2-1; TRBD1 matches 10 bases. Specimen: PBMCs, collected on the day of the yellow fever booster vaccination. The DNA for the CDR3 is TGTGCCAGCAGGATGGGGACAGGGGACAATGAGCAGTTCTTC. Its protein product is CASRMGTGDNEQFF.